This entry is about one T cell receptor beta chain. Its target antigen remains unknown. No much larger clone is present one base from it, and per-base qualities are unavailable. Ends trimmed: V by 1 base, J by 3 bases; bases unmatched to a gene: 10. Including the terminal cysteine and phenylalanine, the CDR3 comprises 17 residues. Only the CDR3 region is kept as DNA, spanning 51 bases read in frame from base 1. The germline V gene yields SGHDN for CDR1 and FVKESK for CDR2. These data belong to a study of T cell repertoires in cytomegalovirus infection (dated by TCRdb to between 2017 and 2020). Regarding the research as a whole: Donor HLA type was relevant to the analysis, as public TCR beta signatures indicated carriage of CMV infection together with the matching HLA type. Overall study results and their limits: In both this cohort and an independent cohort of 350 or so donors, the cumulative frequency of public TCR beta family members distinguished carriers of CMV infection plus the relevant HLA type. In the ex vivo response, HLA-C-restricted CMV-specific TCR beta clonotypes were dominant, and in two of eight donors the single most frequent clonotype came from this HLA-C-restricted group.

TCRdb names Illumina HiSeq 1500 as the instrument used. Using fastp at Q25 and MiXCR, TCRdb reprocessed the public reads and kept productive beta chains. Each record represents a unique CDR3 protein, reported with the most common genes and DNA among its rows. Present in this sample are over 150,000 distinct CDR3 sequences, under 15% of which were seen just once. The top ten constitute 25% to 30% of the sample. The receptor chain draws on TRBV14 and TRBJ1-1; a stretch of 8 junction bases matches TRBD1. The receptor's source is a human donor in good health (CMV status not recorded). Some clones in this sample may be carry-over from other donors' samples. The specimen sequenced was PBMCs. CDR3 sequence: CASSQGQGAGKDTEAFF. The sequenced DNA: TGTGCCAGCAGCCAAGGGCAGGGGGCCGGTAAGGACACTGAAGCTTTCTTT. Full variable domain (CDR3 extended with the reference TRBV14 and TRBJ1-1 proteins): EAGVTQFPSHSVIEKGQTVTLRCDPISGHDNLYWYRRVMGKEIKFLLHFVKESKQDESGMPNNRFLAERTGGTYSTLKVQPAELEDSGVYFCASSQGQGAGKDTEAFFGQGTRLTVV.